A single sample gave rise to the 32 T cell receptor beta chains below, sequenced in a study of blood T cell repertoires in COVID-19. TCRdb keeps only in-frame clones here, not all; method: immunoSEQ multiplex PCR. The sample has 65,000 or so clones, about 92% seen once. Sequencing was done on a sample of peripheral blood. These receptors came from a man aged 60 to 75 with acute or convalescent COVID-19.

The chain recombines TRBV2 with TRBJ2-1; TRBD2 might be the D (7 bases). Trimming shortened V by 7 bases and J by 5 bases, and 24 bases separated the two germline ends. From germline, CDR1 is SNHLY and CDR2 FYNNEI. The CDR3 covers 17 residues. CDR3 sequence reads: CASTPGWGRGANNEQFF. CDR3 nucleotides: TGTGCCAGCACCCCAGGGTGGGGGAGGGGGGCCAACAATGAGCAGTTCTTC.

This clone has only a few counts. This rearrangement joins TRBV24-1 to TRBJ1-2; TRBD1 is a possible D gene (6 bases). The CDR3 covers 15 residues. V was shortened by 0 bases and J by 4 bases, with 11 bases between the two germline ends. Germline values: CDR1 KGHDR, CDR2 SFDVKD. CDR3: CATSDLGTPFYGYTF. The CDR3, as DNA: TGTGCCACCAGTGATTTGGGGACACCGTTCTATGGCTACACCTTC.

The rearrangement joins TRBV19 to TRBJ1-3; D is uncertain. The CDR3 runs to 12 residues. The germline CDR1 and CDR2 sequences are LNHDA and SQIVND (reference sequence). Trimming took 8 bases from V and 4 from J, leaving 9 bases between them. CDR3 in DNA: TGTGCCAGTGGTCCGGGGGGAAACACCATATATTTT. It specifies CASGPGGNTIYF.

The rearrangement joins TRBV5-1 to TRBJ1-5; the match to TRBD1 covers 9 bases. Germline CDR1 reads SGHRS; CDR2 reads YFSETQ. The junction had 5 bases not matched to a gene; V was cut back by 0 bases and J by 7 bases. The CDR3 spans 15 residues. The CDR3 DNA sequence: TGCGCCAGCAGCTTGGAAGGGACAGGGCTACAGCCCCAGCATTTT. This gives the protein CASSLEGTGLQPQHF.

The V call is TRBV7-2, the J call TRBJ2-2, with 8 bases that match TRBD1. The CDR3 totals 16 residues. With V trimmed by 2 bases and J by 7 bases, 9 bases remained unmatched. Germline CDR1 is SGHTA and CDR2 is FQGNSA. The CDR3 here is CASSLLSRGQGGELFF. The CDR3 nucleotides are TGTGCCAGCAGCTTACTCTCCAGGGGGCAGGGCGGGGAGCTGTTTTTT. The full variable domain, rest sourced from reference TRBV7-2 and TRBJ2-2, is GAGVSQSPSNKVTEKGKDVELRCDPISGHTALYWYRQSLGQGLEFLIYFQGNSAPDKSGLPSDRFSAERTGGSVSTLTIQRTQQEDSAVYLCASSLLSRGQGGELFFGEGSRLTVL.

This rearrangement joins TRBV7-9 to TRBJ1-4; D possibly corresponds to TRBD1 (6 bases). The CDR3 length is 12 residues. Germline V gene sequence: CDR1 SEHNR, CDR2 FQNEAQ (reference sequence). The V end lost 5 bases, the J end lost 11 bases, and 12 bases lay between the germline ends. The CDR3 DNA reads TGTGCCAGCAGCCCCCAGGGGCAGAAACTGTTTTTT. Residues: CASSPQGQKLFF.

The CDR3, as DNA: TGTGCCAGCAGCGCGGGACAGGGGGCAGGTGAGCCCCAGCATTTT. Translation: CASSAGQGAGEPQHF. The chain couples TRBV7-2 to TRBJ1-5; 12 bases agree with TRBD1. With 5 bases clipped from V and 8 bases from J, the junction kept 7 bases outside the gene matches. Germline assignment: CDR1 SGHTA and CDR2 FQGNSA. The length of the CDR3 is 15 residues.

This sequence joins TRBV2 and TRBJ2-1; 9 bases are a match to TRBD1. The V and J ends lost 5 bases and 5 bases, in that order; junction bases with no gene match: 16. CDR3 length: 18 amino acids. From germline, CDR1 is SNHLY and CDR2 FYNNEI. CDR3 nucleotide sequence: TGTGCCAGCAGTTCCTGGGGGACAGGGTCTATCTTCGACAATGAGCAGTTCTTC. Amino acid sequence: CASSSWGTGSIFDNEQFF.

The V and J genes are TRBV9 and TRBJ1-3; TRBD1 matches at 7 bases. Per the germline V gene, CDR1 is SGDLS and CDR2 is YYNGEE. The CDR3 is made up of 15 amino acids. Trimming at V came to 3 bases and at J to 0 bases, leaving 3 bases not matched to a gene. In DNA, the CDR3 is TGTGCCAGCAGCGACAGGGGAATCTCTGGAAACACCATATATTTT. Translated: CASSDRGISGNTIYF. The full variable domain, its missing parts supplied by reference TRBV9 and TRBJ1-3, is DSGVTQTPKHLITATGQRVTLRCSPRSGDLSVYWYQQSLDQGLQFLIQYYNGEERAKGNILERFSAQQFPDLHSELNLSSLELGDSALYFCASSDRGISGNTIYFGEGSWLTVV.

The V and J genes are TRBV6-6 and TRBJ1-2; 8 bases line up with TRBD1. CDR3 length: 14 amino acids. Germline trimming cut 2 bases from V and 4 bases from J; bases unmatched to any gene: 3. Germline V lookup: CDR1 MNHNY, CDR2 SVGAGI (reference sequence). CDR3 sequence (DNA): TGTGCCAGCAGTTACAGACAGGGGACCTATGGCTACACCTTC. Encoded protein: CASSYRQGTYGYTF.

This chain links TRBV19 with TRBJ1-2; a weak D match, TRBD1 (5 bases). The V end lost 9 bases, the J end lost 7 bases, and 12 bases lay between the germline ends. Germline CDR1 is LNHDA and CDR2 is SQIVND (reference sequence). The CDR3 extends over 11 amino acids. CDR3: CASLGEAGYTF. The DNA of the CDR3 is TGTGCCAGCCTAGGGGAGGCTGGCTACACCTTC.

The genes are TRBV19 and TRBJ1-1; TRBD1 agrees at 7 bases. Germline trimming cut 1 base from V and 0 bases from J; bases unmatched to any gene: 5. CDR1 is LNHDA, CDR2 SQIVND, per germline (reference sequence). The CDR3 spans 16 residues. CDR3 loop: CASSIGKGALNTEAFF. The CDR3 coding sequence is TGTGCCAGTAGTATAGGGAAGGGGGCTCTGAACACTGAAGCTTTCTTT.

The genes are TRBV9 and TRBJ2-3; 7 positions agree with TRBD2. CDR3 length: 14 amino acids. V gave up 4 bases and J gave up 8 bases; unmatched junction bases: 10. Germline lookup yields CDR1 SGDLS and CDR2 YYNGEE. The chain's CDR3 is CASSPVDPGGTQYF. The CDR3 coding sequence is TGTGCCAGCAGCCCCGTCGACCCGGGAGGTACGCAGTATTTT.

The gene calls are TRBV9 and TRBJ2-3, with 8 nucleotides matching TRBD2. With V trimmed by 3 bases and J by 4 bases, 4 bases remained unmatched. The CDR3 spans 14 residues. Germline V gene sequence: CDR1 SGDLS, CDR2 YYNGEE. CDR3 amino acids: CASSAGGASDTQYF. CDR3 coding DNA: TGTGCCAGCAGCGCCGGGGGGGCCTCAGATACGCAGTATTTT.

The genes are TRBV6-5 and TRBJ2-1; TRBD1 matches at 10 bases. Looked up from germline, CDR1 is MNHEY and CDR2 is SVGAGI. The CDR3 extends over 14 amino acids. Trimming cost V 5 bases and J 5 bases; bases outside gene matches: 3. CDR3 protein: CASSRDRGNNEQFF. The CDR3 bases are TGTGCCAGCAGTCGGGACAGGGGAAACAATGAGCAGTTCTTC.

By share, this clone counts as medium-sized. This rearrangement joins TRBV6-4 to TRBJ1-5; perhaps TRBD1 as D (6 bases). CDR3 length: 15 residues. The V end was cut by 11 bases, the J end by 7 bases, with 24 bases between. Germline lookup yields CDR1 MRHNA and CDR2 SNTAGT. As DNA, the CDR3 is TGTGCCTCCCAACCGGGACACGGATTTCGGCAGCCCCAGCATTTT. Its protein product is CASQPGHGFRQPQHF.

This clone was observed a few times. The V and J genes are TRBV13 and TRBJ1-1; D is unresolved. CDR3 size: 13 residues. The V gene's germline CDR1 is PRHDT and CDR2 FYEKMQ (reference sequence). The V end lost 6 bases, the J end lost 2 bases, and 10 bases lay between the germline ends. The CDR3: CASSTTGNTEAFF. The DNA for the CDR3 is TGTGCCAGCAGTACGACGGGAAACACTGAAGCTTTCTTT.

V gene TRBV9 combines with J gene TRBJ2-7, with 13 bases matching TRBD2. The V segment lost 6 bases and the J segment 4 bases; nucleotides outside the gene matches: 22. Per the germline V gene, CDR1 is SGDLS and CDR2 is YYNGEE. The CDR3 runs to 20 residues. CDR3 in DNA: TGTGCCAGCAACGCCACTGCGGGGACTAGCGGGATACCCTTTCGGTACGAGCAGTACTTC. Protein product: CASNATAGTSGIPFRYEQYF.

V gene TRBV6-5 combines with J gene TRBJ1-4; D remains unclear. The germline V gene has CDR1 MNHEY and CDR2 SVGAGI. The ends were cut back, 0 bases at V and 0 bases at J, with 2 bases in the middle. The CDR3 covers 14 residues. CDR3 region: CASSYSTTNEKLFF. The CDR3 DNA is TGTGCCAGCAGTTACTCTACAACTAATGAAAAACTGTTTTTT.

The gene calls are TRBV6-5 and TRBJ1-5, with TRBD1 matching over 8 bases. CDR3 length: 12 amino acids. The V gene's germline CDR1 is MNHEY and CDR2 SVGAGI. V shed 6 bases and J 5 bases; nucleotides not matched to a gene: 0. Written as DNA, the CDR3 is TGTGCCAGCAGGACAGGGGATCAGCCCCAGCATTTT. Translated, it gives CASRTGDQPQHF.

The rearrangement links TRBV7-9 to TRBJ1-1; D remains unclear. The CDR3 extends over 16 amino acids. Germline lookup yields CDR1 SEHNR and CDR2 FQNEAQ (reference sequence). Trimming took off 2 bases at V and 2 bases at J, with 15 bases between the two ends. CDR3 nucleotides: TGTGCCAGCAGCTTACTCGGGAGAACCCACAACACTGAAGCTTTCTTT. Translation: CASSLLGRTHNTEAFF.

This chain's CDR3 is CSASDYSGNTIYF. The CDR3 DNA is TGCAGTGCTAGTGATTACTCTGGAAACACCATATATTTT. The genes are TRBV20-1 and TRBJ1-3, with D hard to call. The CDR3 is 13 amino acids. Per the germline V gene, CDR1 is DFQATT and CDR2 is SNEGSKA (reference sequence). The germline V and J ends were trimmed by 3 bases and 0 bases, with 6 bases remaining between them.

The chain joins TRBV27 to TRBJ2-2; perhaps TRBD1 as D (5 bases). The CDR3 totals 14 residues. Trimming shortened V by 6 bases and J by 3 bases, and 11 bases separated the two germline ends. The germline V gene encodes CDR1 MNHEY and CDR2 SMNVEV (reference sequence). The CDR3 sequence is CASRQEVDTGELFF. DNA for the CDR3: TGTGCCAGCAGACAGGAAGTAGACACCGGGGAGCTGTTTTTT.

J is TRBJ1-1 and V is TRBV6-5, with D possibly TRBD1 on 6 matching bases. In germline, CDR1 is MNHEY, CDR2 SVGAGI. This CDR3 contains 13 residues. V was shortened by 6 bases and J by 2 bases, with 10 bases between the two germline ends. The CDR3 is CASRRTENTEAFF. In nucleotides, the CDR3 is TGTGCCAGCAGACGGACAGAAAACACTGAAGCTTTCTTT.

This chain uses TRBV7-9 with TRBJ2-5, with 8 bases aligning to TRBD1. CDR1 SEHNR and CDR2 FQNEAQ come from the germline V gene (reference sequence). CDR3 length: 15 residues. Trimming at V came to 3 bases and at J to 5 bases, leaving 8 bases not matched to a gene. Written as DNA, the CDR3 is TGTGCCAGCAGCTTCGTAGTGGGACAGGTGGAGACCCAGTACTTC. Translated: CASSFVVGQVETQYF.

J is TRBJ1-3 and V is TRBV3-1 (or the pseudogene TRBV3-2), with 7 bases lining up with TRBD1. CDR3 length: 18 amino acids. Germline V gene lookup returns CDR1 LGHDT and CDR2 YNNKEL (reference sequence). V shed 4 bases, J shed 0 bases, and the junction held 12 bases outside the gene matches. CDR3 nucleotides: TGTGCCAGCAGCCGACAGGGACTCTTGGGCCTCTCTGGAAACACCATATATTTT. This codes for CASSRQGLLGLSGNTIYF.

The chain links TRBV7-2 to TRBJ2-1; D uncertain. Germline loops: CDR1 SGHTA, CDR2 FQGNSA. The length of the CDR3 is 13 residues. Between the trimmed V and J ends, which lost 2 bases and 3 bases, there was a span of 5 bases. In nucleotides, the CDR3 is TGTGCCAGCAGCTTATCACTCTACAATGAGCAGTTCTTC. Translated, it gives CASSLSLYNEQFF. Supplemented by reference TRBV7-2 and TRBJ2-1, the full variable domain reads GAGVSQSPSNKVTEKGKDVELRCDPISGHTALYWYRQSLGQGLEFLIYFQGNSAPDKSGLPSDRFSAERTGGSVSTLTIQRTQQEDSAVYLCASSLSLYNEQFFGPGTRLTVL.

The rearrangement links TRBV7-9 to TRBJ1-1; D is undetermined. CDR1 is SEHNR and CDR2 is FQNEAQ in the germline V gene (reference sequence). CDR3 length: 14 amino acids. V was cut by 5 bases and J by 1 base, with 11 bases left in between. The CDR3 DNA is TGTGCCAGCAGCGCCGGACTCCCGAACACTGAAGCTTTCTTT. This sequence encodes CASSAGLPNTEAFF.

This rearrangement joins TRBV11-3 to TRBJ2-1; a possible D gene is TRBD1 (6 bases). Trimming left V 4 bases short and J 10 bases short, with 11 bases between. CDR1 is SGHNT, CDR2 YENEEA, per germline. The CDR3 consists of 12 residues. In nucleotides, the CDR3 is TGTGCCAGCAGCTCGCAGGGGAACGAGCAGTTCTTC. Its protein product is CASSSQGNEQFF.

The chain employs TRBV19 and TRBJ2-1; 8 positions match TRBD1. Per the germline V gene, CDR1 is LNHDA and CDR2 is SQIVND (reference sequence). With V trimmed by 5 bases and J by 16 bases, 7 bases remained unmatched. There are 11 residues in the CDR3. CDR3 in DNA: TGTGCCAGTAGTGTCGACAGGGGTAGATTCTTC. As protein: CASSVDRGRFF.

The rearrangement links TRBV18 to TRBJ2-6, with 8 nucleotides matching TRBD2. The CDR3 has 17 residues. V shed 3 bases, J shed 4 bases, and the junction held 8 bases outside the gene matches. Looked up from germline, CDR1 is KGHSH and CDR2 is LQKENI. The CDR3 spells CASSPAVSGVGANVLTF. CDR3 nucleotides: TGTGCCAGCTCACCTGCAGTTAGCGGGGTCGGGGCCAACGTCCTGACTTTC.

CDR3 nucleotides: TGCAGTGCTAGTCAGGGGACTAACTATGGCTACACCTTC. It yields the protein CSASQGTNYGYTF. This rearrangement joins TRBV20-1 to TRBJ1-2; TRBD1 is a possible D gene (6 bases). V lost 3 bases and J lost 0, with 8 bases in between. The V gene's germline CDR1 is DFQATT and CDR2 SNEGSKA (reference sequence). The CDR3 totals 13 residues.